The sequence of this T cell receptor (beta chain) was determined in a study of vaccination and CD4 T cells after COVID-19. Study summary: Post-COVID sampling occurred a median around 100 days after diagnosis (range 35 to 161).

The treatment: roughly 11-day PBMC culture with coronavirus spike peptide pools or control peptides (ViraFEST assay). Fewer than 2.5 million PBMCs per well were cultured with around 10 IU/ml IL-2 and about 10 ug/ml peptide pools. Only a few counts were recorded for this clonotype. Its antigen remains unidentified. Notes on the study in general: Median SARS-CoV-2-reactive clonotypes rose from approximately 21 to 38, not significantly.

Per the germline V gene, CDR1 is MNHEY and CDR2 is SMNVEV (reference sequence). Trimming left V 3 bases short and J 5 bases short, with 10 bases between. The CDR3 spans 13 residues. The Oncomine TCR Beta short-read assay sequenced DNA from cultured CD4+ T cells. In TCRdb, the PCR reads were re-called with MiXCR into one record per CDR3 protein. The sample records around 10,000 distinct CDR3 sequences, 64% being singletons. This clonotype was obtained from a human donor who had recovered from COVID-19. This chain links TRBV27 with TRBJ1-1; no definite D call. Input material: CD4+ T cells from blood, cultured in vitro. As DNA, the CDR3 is TGTGCCAGCAGTTTTAACCGGGGAACTGAAGCTTTCTTT. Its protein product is CASSFNRGTEAFF.